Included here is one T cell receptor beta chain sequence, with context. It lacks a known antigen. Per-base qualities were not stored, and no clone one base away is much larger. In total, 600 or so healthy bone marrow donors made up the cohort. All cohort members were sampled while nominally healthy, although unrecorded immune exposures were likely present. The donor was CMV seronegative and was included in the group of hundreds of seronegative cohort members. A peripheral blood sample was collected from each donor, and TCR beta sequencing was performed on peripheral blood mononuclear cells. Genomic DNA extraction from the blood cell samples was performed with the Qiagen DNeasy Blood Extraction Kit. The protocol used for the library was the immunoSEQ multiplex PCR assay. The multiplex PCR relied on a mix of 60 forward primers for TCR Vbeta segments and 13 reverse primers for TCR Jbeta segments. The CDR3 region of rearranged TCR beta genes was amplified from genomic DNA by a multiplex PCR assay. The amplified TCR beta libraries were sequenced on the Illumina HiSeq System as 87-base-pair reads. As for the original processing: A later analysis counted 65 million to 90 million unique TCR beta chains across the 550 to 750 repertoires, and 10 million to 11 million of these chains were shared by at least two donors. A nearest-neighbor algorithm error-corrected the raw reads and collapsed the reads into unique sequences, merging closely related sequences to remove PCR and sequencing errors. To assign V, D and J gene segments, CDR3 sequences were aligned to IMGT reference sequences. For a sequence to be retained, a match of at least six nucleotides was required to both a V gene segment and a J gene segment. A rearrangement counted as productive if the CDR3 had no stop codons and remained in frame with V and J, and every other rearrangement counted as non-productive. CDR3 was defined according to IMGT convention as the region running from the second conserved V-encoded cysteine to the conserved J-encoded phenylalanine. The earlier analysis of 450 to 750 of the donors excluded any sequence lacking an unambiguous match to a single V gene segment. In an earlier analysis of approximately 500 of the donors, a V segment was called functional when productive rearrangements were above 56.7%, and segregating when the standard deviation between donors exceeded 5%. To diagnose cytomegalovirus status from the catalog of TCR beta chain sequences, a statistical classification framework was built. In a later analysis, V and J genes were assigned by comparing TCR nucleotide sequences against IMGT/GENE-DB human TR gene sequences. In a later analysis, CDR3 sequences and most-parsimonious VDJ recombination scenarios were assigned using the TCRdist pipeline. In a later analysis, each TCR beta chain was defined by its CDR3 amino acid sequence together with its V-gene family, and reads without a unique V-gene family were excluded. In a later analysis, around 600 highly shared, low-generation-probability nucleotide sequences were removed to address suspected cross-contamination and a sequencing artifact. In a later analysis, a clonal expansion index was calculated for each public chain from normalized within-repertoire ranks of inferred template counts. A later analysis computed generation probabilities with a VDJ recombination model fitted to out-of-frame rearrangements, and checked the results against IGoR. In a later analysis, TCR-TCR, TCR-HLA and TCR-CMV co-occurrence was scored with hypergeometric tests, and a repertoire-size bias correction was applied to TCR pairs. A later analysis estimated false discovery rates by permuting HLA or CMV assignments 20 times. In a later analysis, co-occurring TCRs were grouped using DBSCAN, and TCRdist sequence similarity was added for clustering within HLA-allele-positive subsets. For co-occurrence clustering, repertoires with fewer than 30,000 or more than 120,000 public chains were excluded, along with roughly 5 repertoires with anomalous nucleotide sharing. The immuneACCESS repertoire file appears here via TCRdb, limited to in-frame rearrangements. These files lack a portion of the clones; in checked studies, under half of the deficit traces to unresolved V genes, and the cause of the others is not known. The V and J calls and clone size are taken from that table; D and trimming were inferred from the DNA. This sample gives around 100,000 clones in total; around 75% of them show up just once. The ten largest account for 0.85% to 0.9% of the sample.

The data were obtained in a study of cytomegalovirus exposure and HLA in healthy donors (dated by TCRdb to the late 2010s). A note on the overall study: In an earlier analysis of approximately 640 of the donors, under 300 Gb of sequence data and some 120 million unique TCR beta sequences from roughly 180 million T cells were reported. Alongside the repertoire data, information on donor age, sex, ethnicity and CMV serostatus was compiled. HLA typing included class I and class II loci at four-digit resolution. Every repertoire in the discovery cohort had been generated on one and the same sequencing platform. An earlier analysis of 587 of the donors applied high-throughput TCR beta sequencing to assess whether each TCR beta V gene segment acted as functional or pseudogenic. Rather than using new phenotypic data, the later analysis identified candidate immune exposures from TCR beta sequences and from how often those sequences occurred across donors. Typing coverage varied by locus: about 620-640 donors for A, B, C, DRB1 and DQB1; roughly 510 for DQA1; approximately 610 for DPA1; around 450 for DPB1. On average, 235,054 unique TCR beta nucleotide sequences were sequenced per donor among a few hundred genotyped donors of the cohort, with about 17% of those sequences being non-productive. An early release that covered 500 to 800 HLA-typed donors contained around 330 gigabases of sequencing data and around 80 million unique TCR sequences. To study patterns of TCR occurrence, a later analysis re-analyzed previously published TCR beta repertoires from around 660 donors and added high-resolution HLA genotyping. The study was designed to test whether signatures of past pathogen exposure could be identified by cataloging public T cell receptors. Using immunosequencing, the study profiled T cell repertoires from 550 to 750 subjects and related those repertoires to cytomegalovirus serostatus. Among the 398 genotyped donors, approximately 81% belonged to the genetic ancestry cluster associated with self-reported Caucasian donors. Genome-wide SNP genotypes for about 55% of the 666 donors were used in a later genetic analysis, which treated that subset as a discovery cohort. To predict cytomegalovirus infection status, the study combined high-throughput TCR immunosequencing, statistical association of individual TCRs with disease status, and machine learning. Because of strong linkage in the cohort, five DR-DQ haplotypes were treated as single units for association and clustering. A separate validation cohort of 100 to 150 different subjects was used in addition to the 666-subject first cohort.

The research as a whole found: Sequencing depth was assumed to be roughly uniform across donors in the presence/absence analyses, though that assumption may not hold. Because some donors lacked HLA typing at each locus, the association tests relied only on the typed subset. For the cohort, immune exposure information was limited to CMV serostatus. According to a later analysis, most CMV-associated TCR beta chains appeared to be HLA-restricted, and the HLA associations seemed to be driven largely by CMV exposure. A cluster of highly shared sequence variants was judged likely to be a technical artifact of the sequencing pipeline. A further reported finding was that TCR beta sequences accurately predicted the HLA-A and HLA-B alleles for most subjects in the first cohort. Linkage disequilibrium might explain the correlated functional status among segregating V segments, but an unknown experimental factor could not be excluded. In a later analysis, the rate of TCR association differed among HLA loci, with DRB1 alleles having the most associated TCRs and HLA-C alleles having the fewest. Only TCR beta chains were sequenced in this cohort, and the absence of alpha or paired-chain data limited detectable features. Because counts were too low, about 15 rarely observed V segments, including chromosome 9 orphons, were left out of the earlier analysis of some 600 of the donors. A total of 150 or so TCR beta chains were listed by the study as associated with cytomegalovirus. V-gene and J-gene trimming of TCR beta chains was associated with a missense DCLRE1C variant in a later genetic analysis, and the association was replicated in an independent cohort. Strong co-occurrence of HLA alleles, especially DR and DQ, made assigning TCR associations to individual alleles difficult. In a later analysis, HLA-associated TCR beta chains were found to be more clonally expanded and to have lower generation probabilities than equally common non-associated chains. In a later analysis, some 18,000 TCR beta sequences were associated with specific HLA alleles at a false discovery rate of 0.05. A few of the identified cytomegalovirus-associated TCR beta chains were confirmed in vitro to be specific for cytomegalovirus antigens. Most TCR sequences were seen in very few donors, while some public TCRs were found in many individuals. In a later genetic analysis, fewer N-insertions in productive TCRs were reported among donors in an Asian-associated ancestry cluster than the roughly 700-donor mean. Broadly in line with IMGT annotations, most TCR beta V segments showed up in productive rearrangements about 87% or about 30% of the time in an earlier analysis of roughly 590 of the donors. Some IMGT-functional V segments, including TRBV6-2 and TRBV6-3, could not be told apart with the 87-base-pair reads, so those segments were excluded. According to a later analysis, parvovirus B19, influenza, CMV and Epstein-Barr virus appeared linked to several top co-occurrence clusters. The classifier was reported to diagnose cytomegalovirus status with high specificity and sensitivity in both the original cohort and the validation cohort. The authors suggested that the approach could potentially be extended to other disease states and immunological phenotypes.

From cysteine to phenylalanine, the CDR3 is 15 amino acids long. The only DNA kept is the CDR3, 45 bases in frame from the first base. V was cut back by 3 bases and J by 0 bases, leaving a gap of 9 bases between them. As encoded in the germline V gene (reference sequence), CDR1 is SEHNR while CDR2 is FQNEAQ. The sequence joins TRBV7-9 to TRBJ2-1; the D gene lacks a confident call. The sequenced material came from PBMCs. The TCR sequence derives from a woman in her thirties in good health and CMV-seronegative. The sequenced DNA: TGTGCCAGCAGCTTGGAGCACCGCTCCTACAATGAGCAGTTCTTC. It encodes CASSLEHRSYNEQFF. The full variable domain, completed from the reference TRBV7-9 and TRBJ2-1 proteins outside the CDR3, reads DTGVSQNPRHKITKRGQNVTFRCDPISEHNRLYWYRQTLGQGPEFLTYFQNEAQLEKSRLLSDRFSAERPKGSFSTLEIQRTEQGDSAMYLCASSLEHRSYNEQFFGPGTRLTVL.